This T cell receptor (beta chain) was captured by sequencing in a study of blood T cell repertoires in COVID-19. Background on the study: The analysed material was cDNA or gDNA that came from T cells, B-cell-depleted T cells, or PBMCs.

Authors' analysis steps: Quantification of nucleated cells was approximated via reference gene primer amplification. Only in-frame clones appear in the TCRdb table, and some are missing; sequencing was by immunoSEQ multiplex PCR. The DNA gave D and trimming, while V, J and clone size come from that table. The profile shows over 150,000 clones, 84% of them singletons. From germline, CDR1 is SGHKS and CDR2 YYEKEE (reference sequence). Trimming took 2 bases from V and 3 from J; bases not matched to a gene: 5. The CDR3 contains 14 residues. Sequencing input: peripheral blood. The chain has TRBV5-5 and TRBJ2-7; 7 bases map to TRBD1. The clonotype comes from a man between 18 and 29 years old with active or convalescent COVID-19. CDR3: CASSLEDRYYEQYF. The CDR3 region has the DNA TGTGCCAGCAGCTTAGAGGACAGGTACTACGAGCAGTACTTC. The full variable domain, with the rest looked up from reference TRBV5-5 and TRBJ2-7, is DAGVTQSPTHLIKTRGQQVTLRCSPISGHKSVSWYQQVLGQGPQFIFQYYEKEERGRGNFPDRFSARQFPNYSSELNVNALLLGDSALYLCASSLEDRYYEQYFGPGTRLTVT.